This section outlines one T cell receptor (beta chain) sequence together with its context. The data derive from a study of OX40 agonist ivuxolimab in advanced cancers. Sequencing used immunoSEQ multiplex PCR; TCRdb keeps in-frame clones, though not all of them. The sample comprises about 88,000 clones, more than 70% of which are singletons, and around 0.2% rests with the top ten. The CDR3 is 14 residues long. CDR1 and CDR2 from the germline V gene are MNHEY and SMNVEV (reference sequence). Deletions cut 4 bases from V and 10 bases from J, with 17 bases between. This sequence was found in an adult with an advanced solid tumor such as melanoma, head and neck, liver or kidney cancer. Sequencing used CD4+ or CD8+ T cells sorted from blood, obtained in a trial of the OX40 agonist ivuxolimab. V is TRBV27 and J is TRBJ2-1; D not resolved. CDR3 sequence reads: CASSSPGLMGEQFF. The CDR3 DNA sequence: TGTGCCAGCAGTTCACCGGGTCTCATGGGGGAGCAGTTCTTC.